This T cell receptor beta chain was identified during a study of blood T cell repertoires in COVID-19 (dated by TCRdb to the early 2020s). General notes on the study: Samples covering the acute and convalescent phases of COVID-19 were provided by collaborators in the United States, Italy and Spain. The dataset comprised deeply sampled blood TCRbeta repertoires from subjects exposed to, actively infected with, or recovered from COVID-19. The prospective study material was composed of cDNA or gDNA derived from T cells, B-cell-depleted T cells, or PBMCs. HLA class I and class II types, where available, came from metadata supplied by the sample provider rather than from assay-based typing. The repertoires were released in a freely available public database meant as a resource for research on the immune response to SARS-CoV-2. The sample metadata nearly always contained a de-identified subject ID, COVID-19 status, age in years and sex. The samples were drawn from two sources: the first 160 participants of the ongoing ImmuneRACE study, and 1,200 or so subjects contributed by 6 global collaborators.

The full study reports these points: How much clinical and demographic metadata was included differed by source and by participant, and the metadata was provided uncurated.

V was cut back by 3 bases and J by 2 bases, leaving a gap of 10 bases between them. The cysteine opens and the phenylalanine closes a CDR3 of 14 amino acids. Here the CDR3 DNA is all that survives: 42 bases in frame from base 1. The germline V gene supplies CDR1 MNHEY and CDR2 SVGEGT. TCRbeta CDR3 regions were amplified from genomic DNA by means of the immunoSEQ Assay, a bias-controlled multiplex PCR. The study's own analysis went as follows. Nucleated cell counts per sample were estimated from amplification of reference gene primers within the assay. Sequence reads were collapsed and filtered to measure the absolute abundance of every unique TCRbeta CDR3 rearrangement. Productive Simpson clonality was computed per sample as the square root of Simpson's diversity index over productive rearrangements. As stored in TCRdb, this immuneACCESS dataset retains in-frame rearrangements with V and J assigned. A fraction of the clones does not appear; measured against another copy, unresolved V genes explain less than half of the discrepancy, and the remainder lacks a known reason. V, J and clone size are those of that table, while D and trimming were read from the DNA. Present in this sample are 95,000 to 150,000 clones, 86% of which were seen just once. The top ten clonotypes cover less than 5% of the sample.

Note on this clone: Its specific antigen is unknown. No qualities accompany the bases; no much larger clone lies one base away.

The collaborating institutions used their own protocols to collect whole blood in K2EDTA tubes. For TCRbeta analysis, collaborators shipped samples in one of three forms: frozen whole blood, isolated PBMCs, or DNA extracted from either of those sample types. This receptor chain uses TRBV6-2 or TRBV6-3 and TRBJ2-5, with no D gene named confidently. This sequence originates from a man in his forties or fifties with acute or convalescent COVID-19. Material for sequencing was peripheral blood. In nucleotides, the sequence is TGTGCCAGCAGTTATTCTTCAGGTCAAGAGACCCAGTACTTC. It codes for CASSYSSGQETQYF.